This is a list of T cell receptor beta chains from one sample in a study of synovial regulatory T cells in juvenile arthritis. Data came from immunoSEQ multiplex PCR; TCRdb stores just in-frame clones and leaves some out. The sample table sets out roughly 9,600 clones. Sample: Treg cells from blood. These receptor sequences come from a donor younger than 30 with juvenile idiopathic arthritis. The CDR3 runs from the conserved cysteine through the conserved F or W. For some rows the clone size is stated as once, few or many, or as a class when expanded; others skip it.

>NA|TRBV10-3|TRBJ2-5
CAISVLGGRETQYF
>NA|TRBV4-1|TRBJ1-3
CASSQHGLAGNTIYF
>NA|TRBV5-1|TRBJ1-4
CASSLQSGMNEKLFF
>NA|TRBV7-3|TRBJ1-2
CASSRRQGKGYTF
>NA|TRBV5-1|TRBJ1-1
CASSLGGGDTEAFF
>NA|TRBV19|TRBJ1-5
CASSTAVRNQPQHF
>NA|TRBV2|TRBJ2-7
CASSAGTGVLEQYF
>NA|TRBV5-6|TRBJ2-2
CASSLARVSNTGELFF
>NA|TRBV30|TRBJ1-4
CAWSLQGSGEKLFF
>medium-sized|TRBV10-3|TRBJ1-1
CAIIEPGQGTEAFF
>NA|TRBV11-2|TRBJ2-7
CASSLAGTGGEQYF
>NA|TRBV2|TRBJ1-4
CASIMGQLKNEKLFF
>NA|TRBV2|TRBJ1-5
CASSVWGGQPQHF
>NA|TRBV28|TRBJ2-7
CASSTSLFLEQYF
>NA|TRBV7-6|TRBJ2-5
CASSVTGTYETQYF
>NA|TRBV28|TRBJ1-5
CATQRIGQLNQPQHF
>NA|TRBV4-3|TRBJ1-2
CASSQDGKRTGGATGYTF
>NA|TRBV5-6|TRBJ2-1
CASSLMTSGVSYNEQFF
>NA|TRBV5-4|TRBJ2-7
CASSLYGGYEQYF
>NA|TRBV28|TRBJ1-2
CASSLWTRDYGYTF
>NA|TRBV6-5|TRBJ1-1
CASSYTDRGRIAFF
>NA|TRBV6-1|TRBJ1-5
CASSVTAARNQPQHF
>NA|TRBV27|TRBJ2-5
CASSFSSGSPVGTQYF